These 20 T cell receptor beta chains were sequenced from one sample in a study of blood T cell repertoires in COVID-19. Libraries were prepared by immunoSEQ multiplex PCR; TCRdb keeps only in-frame clonotypes and omits some of them. The sample records around 200,000 clones, roughly 84% being singletons. Sequenced material: peripheral blood. These receptors came from a man aged 35 to 55 with active or convalescent COVID-19.

The V and J genes are TRBV2 and TRBJ1-3; 7 positions match TRBD1. The trim removed 6 bases at V and 1 base at J, leaving 6 bases unmatched. Germline lookup yields CDR1 SNHLY and CDR2 FYNNEI. The CDR3 has 15 amino acids. The CDR3 here is CASSVTGLSGNTIYF. DNA of the CDR3: TGTGCCAGCAGCGTGACAGGGCTTTCTGGAAACACCATATATTTT.

The V gene is TRBV7-3, the J gene TRBJ2-3; D perhaps matches TRBD2 (6 bases). V was clipped by 2 bases and J by 6 bases, with 12 bases between them. The CDR3 is made up of 14 amino acids. Germline lookup yields CDR1 SGHTA and CDR2 FQGTGA. The CDR3 sequence is CASSLEARDDTQYF. CDR3 in DNA: TGTGCCAGCAGCTTAGAGGCGCGGGATGATACGCAGTATTTT.

The chain employs TRBV2 and TRBJ1-4; D gene unclear. V lost 4 bases, J lost 8 bases, and 20 bases lay in between. Germline V CDR1 and CDR2: SNHLY, FYNNEI. The CDR3 is made up of 16 amino acids. The CDR3 sequence: CASSGPWEGDLEKLFF. The CDR3 coding sequence is TGTGCCAGCAGTGGCCCTTGGGAGGGTGACTTAGAAAAACTGTTTTTT.

J is TRBJ2-7 and V is TRBV30; TRBD1 agrees at 11 bases. V lost 2 bases and J lost 6; bases outside the gene matches: 3. This CDR3 comprises 13 residues. Germline V gives CDR1 GTSNPN, CDR2 SVGIG (reference sequence). The CDR3 protein is CAWSWTGGAEQYF. CDR3 sequence (DNA): TGTGCCTGGAGTTGGACAGGGGGCGCCGAGCAGTACTTC.

This chain joins TRBV10-2 and TRBJ1-2; 7 bases are a match to TRBD1. V lost 4 bases to trimming and J lost 4 bases; unmatched junction nucleotides: 9. CDR1 and CDR2 (germline): WSHSY, SAAADI. The CDR3 extends over 15 amino acids. The CDR3 DNA is TGCGCCAGCAGTGGGGACAGCCGGAACCCCTATGGCTACACCTTC. Translating it yields CASSGDSRNPYGYTF.

V and J are TRBV5-6 and TRBJ1-2, with TRBD1 matching over 8 bases. The germline V gene has CDR1 SGHDT and CDR2 YYEEEE. V lost 0 bases, J lost 4 bases, and 2 bases stayed unmatched. This CDR3 spans 14 amino acids. The CDR3 bases are TGTGCCAGCAGCTTGGGACAGGGGACCTATGGCTACACCTTC. It yields the protein CASSLGQGTYGYTF.

This chain links TRBV5-1 with TRBJ1-6; tentatively, D is TRBD1 (5 bases). The germline V gene encodes CDR1 SGHRS and CDR2 YFSETQ. The CDR3 has 15 residues. V was trimmed by 0 bases and J by 8 bases, leaving 12 bases between them. This CDR3 is CASSLAPGRYSPLHF. The CDR3 DNA is TGCGCCAGCAGCTTGGCCCCAGGGAGGTATTCACCCCTCCACTTT.

The chain employs TRBV7-2 and TRBJ1-2; maybe TRBD1 (5 bases). The CDR3 has 14 amino acids. In germline, CDR1 is SGHTA, CDR2 FQGNSA. Trimming pared 5 bases from V and 4 bases from J, leaving 14 bases between. As DNA, the CDR3 is TGTGCCAGCAGCCCCGGGGGGTTAGGCTATGGCTACACCTTC. As protein: CASSPGGLGYGYTF.

The chain employs TRBV6-5 and TRBJ2-3; TRBD1 matches 9 bases. The CDR3 sequence is 15 residues long. J lost 2 bases, V lost 8 bases, and 8 bases had no gene match. The germline V gene encodes CDR1 MNHEY and CDR2 SVGAGI. The CDR3 DNA is TGTGCCAGCGTACTTGACAGGGGGAACACAGATACGCAGTATTTT. Residues: CASVLDRGNTDTQYF.

The CDR3 DNA reads as TGTGCCAGCAGTAGACAGGGAAAGCTCACAGATACGCAGTATTTT. It specifies CASSRQGKLTDTQYF. The chain combines TRBV6-5 with TRBJ2-3, with 7 bases aligning to TRBD1. The length of the CDR3 is 15 residues. Trimming removed 5 bases from V and 2 bases from J; junction bases left unmatched: 7. The germline V gene has CDR1 MNHEY and CDR2 SVGAGI.

This rearrangement joins TRBV3-1 (or the pseudogene TRBV3-2) to TRBJ1-5; weak D call: TRBD1 (5 bases). V gave up 2 bases and J gave up 1 base, with 9 bases separating them. The CDR3 consists of 15 residues. Germline assignment: CDR1 LGHDT and CDR2 YNNKEL (reference sequence). CDR3 region: CASSQQGNSNQPQHF. The CDR3 DNA reads TGTGCCAGCAGCCAACAGGGTAACAGCAATCAGCCCCAGCATTTT.

The V call is TRBV6-1, the J call TRBJ1-4; 7 nucleotides align to TRBD1. The CDR3 is 16 amino acids. CDR1 is MNHNS and CDR2 is SASEGT in the germline V gene. V was clipped by 4 bases and J by 4 bases; unmatched bases: 9. The CDR3, as DNA: TGTGCCAGCAGTGCGCAGGCGGGGACAGTTAATGAAAAACTGTTTTTT. Translated, it gives CASSAQAGTVNEKLFF.

V usage is TRBV19 and J usage is TRBJ2-1; possible D gene TRBD1, 6 bases. This CDR3 comprises 16 residues. Germline V gene data show CDR1 as LNHDA and CDR2 as SQIVND (reference sequence). V was trimmed by 2 bases and J by 2 bases, leaving 13 bases between them. The CDR3 DNA reads as TGTGCCAGTAGTATATACAGGGTAACTACCTACAATGAGCAGTTCTTC. Its protein is CASSIYRVTTYNEQFF.

The rearrangement uses TRBV7-9 and TRBJ2-7; D uncertain. This CDR3 region has 14 residues. Germline CDR1 and CDR2: SEHNR and FQNEAQ (reference sequence). Trimming left V 5 bases short and J 4 bases short, with 15 bases between. The CDR3 bases are TGTGCCAGCAGCCCCCATTCGCGAGCGTACGAGCAGTACTTC. Translated: CASSPHSRAYEQYF.

V gene TRBV15 combines with J gene TRBJ2-2; D gene uncertain. This CDR3 contains 13 residues. Germline CDR1 and CDR2: LNHNV and YYDKDF (reference sequence). The V and J ends lost 0 bases and 7 bases respectively, with 6 bases between them. The CDR3 region is CATSREFYGELFF. In nucleotides, the CDR3 is TGTGCCACCAGCAGAGAATTTTACGGGGAGCTGTTTTTT.

A few counts support this clone. J is TRBJ2-3 and V is TRBV7-2, with D maybe TRBD1 (5 bases). The CDR3 length is 14 residues. CDR1 is SGHTA, CDR2 FQGNSA, per germline. V was trimmed by 5 bases and J by 7 bases, leaving 16 bases between them. The CDR3 reads CASSPPAGWNTQYF. The CDR3 DNA follows: TGTGCCAGCAGCCCCCCCGCAGGGTGGAATACGCAGTATTTT.

V gene TRBV27 combines with J gene TRBJ1-1; 8 nucleotides match TRBD1. The germline gives CDR1 MNHEY, CDR2 SMNVEV (reference sequence). Trimming at V came to 5 bases and at J to 4 bases, leaving 6 bases not matched to a gene. CDR3 length: 14 residues. The CDR3 DNA reads as TGTGCCAGCAGTGGACAGGGTTTGACCACTGAAGCTTTCTTT. It encodes CASSGQGLTTEAFF.

The V and J genes are TRBV19 and TRBJ1-1; D possibly corresponds to TRBD1 (6 bases). Trimming pared 5 bases from V and 1 base from J, leaving 11 bases between. There are 14 residues in the CDR3. The germline V gene encodes CDR1 LNHDA and CDR2 SQIVND (reference sequence). Written as DNA, the CDR3 is TGTGCCAGTAGTCTCTTGACAGGGAACACTGAAGCTTTCTTT. Protein product: CASSLLTGNTEAFF.

This chain links TRBV6-2 or TRBV6-3 with TRBJ2-2, with D unclear. Trimming took off 6 bases at V and 5 bases at J, with 10 bases between the two ends. This CDR3 is 13 amino acids long. Germline CDR1 and CDR2: MNHEY and SVGEGT. The CDR3 reads CASSPDWTGELFF. In DNA, the CDR3 is TGTGCCAGCAGCCCCGACTGGACCGGGGAGCTGTTTTTT.

In this sample, this clone turned up a few times. The DNA for the CDR3 is TGTGCCAGCAGTTTAAATCCGTCTAGCGGGAGCTACAATGAGCAGTTCTTC. As protein: CASSLNPSSGSYNEQFF. The V call is TRBV27, the J call TRBJ2-1; the match to TRBD2 covers 10 bases. CDR3 size: 17 residues. The ends lost 2 bases at V and 3 bases at J; junction bases unmatched: 7. Germline V gives CDR1 MNHEY, CDR2 SMNVEV (reference sequence).